This T cell receptor (beta chain) originates from a study of blood T cell repertoires in COVID-19 (TCRdb year 2020). For the study in its entirety: Samples covering the acute and convalescent phases of COVID-19 were provided by collaborators in the United States, Italy and Spain. The repertoires were made available in a free public database intended to serve as a resource for research on the immune response to SARS-CoV-2. HLA class I and class II types, where available, came from metadata supplied by the sample provider rather than from assay-based typing. The samples were drawn from two sources: the first 160 participants of the ongoing ImmuneRACE study, and 1,200 or so subjects contributed by 6 global collaborators. Sample metadata almost always included a de-identified subject ID, COVID-19 status, age in years and sex. The prospective study material was composed of cDNA or gDNA derived from T cells, B-cell-depleted T cells, or PBMCs. Subjects who had been exposed to COVID-19, were actively infected with it, or had recovered from it provided the deeply sampled blood TCRbeta repertoires that made up the dataset.

TCRbeta CDR3 regions were amplified from genomic DNA using the immunoSEQ Assay, a bias-controlled multiplex PCR. Per the original workflow: Within the assay, amplification of reference gene primers was used to estimate how many nucleated cells each sample contained. Sequence reads were collapsed and filtered to measure the absolute abundance of every unique TCRbeta CDR3 rearrangement. Productive Simpson clonality was computed per sample as the square root of Simpson's diversity index over productive rearrangements. What TCRdb holds here is the immuneACCESS table cut down to in-frame rearrangements. Part of the clones is not present; checked against another copy, under half of the missing clones reflect an unresolved V gene, and the others are unexplained. V, J and clone size are those of that table, while D and trimming were read from the DNA. This sample lists 350,000 to 400,000 clones; approximately 91% were detected once. The top ten clonotypes cover about 0.83% of the sample.

In the prospective study, participants were about 18 to 90 years old, resided in 20 to 30 geographic areas of the United States, and were enrolled through a virtual design. To assign participants to cohorts, the prospective study relied on clinical history that participants themselves reported in a screening survey and a study questionnaire. Exposed participants had been in contact with someone with a PCR-confirmed or clinician-diagnosed COVID-19 case within 2 weeks of study entry. In the prospective study, mobile phlebotomists collected whole blood, serum and a nasopharyngeal or oropharyngeal swab from each participant. Additional blood draws and questionnaires over an approximately two-month period could optionally be provided by prospective study participants. Before DNA extraction, blood samples from the prospective study were shipped at room temperature or frozen. V and J are truncated by 4 bases and 9 bases respectively, leaving an intervening sequence of 16 bases. The CDR3 numbers 14 residues from cysteine through phenylalanine. Here the CDR3 DNA is all that survives: 42 bases in frame from base 1. The germline V gene (reference sequence) yields LGHDT for CDR1 and YNNKEL for CDR2.

Comments on this clone: What this receptor recognizes is not known. Per-nucleotide qualities are absent, and no much larger clonotype sits a single base away.

Points the paper makes about the study in general: The amount of clinical and demographic metadata varied by source and participant and was provided uncurated.

The V gene is TRBV3-1 (or the pseudogene TRBV3-2) and the J gene is TRBJ2-1; the D segment could be TRBD2, given 5 matching bases. Sequencing was performed on PBMCs or T cells enriched from blood (not recorded which). The receptor's source is a woman between 40 and 50 years old who had been exposed to COVID-19. The CDR3 corresponds to CASSPIEGGFEQFF. The nucleotides read TGTGCCAGCAGCCCAATTGAGGGTGGATTTGAGCAGTTCTTC.